This paragraph reports one T cell receptor (beta chain). Its matching antigen is unknown. The CDR3 is 16 amino acids. V gave up 0 bases and J gave up 8 bases, with 17 bases separating them. Germline CDR1 SGHAT, CDR2 FQNNGV. The sample is drawn from a study of T cells in localized non-small cell lung cancer. Overall study findings and caveats: Adjacent lung had a median roughly 60 of the 100 largest tumor clones. Elevated circulating T cell density in blood was associated with longer overall survival. A single tumor region was sequenced, leaving heterogeneity possible. Of the tissues analyzed, uninvolved adjacent lung showed maximal T cell clonality, greater than tumor.

The assay was immunoSEQ multiplex PCR, and TCRdb's table has in-frame clones only and misses some. Of around 26,000 clones listed, about 87% are singletons. The receptor was isolated from a woman aged 40 to 75 with stage III lung adenocarcinoma. V gene TRBV11-2 combines with J gene TRBJ2-1, with D possibly TRBD1 on 6 matching bases. The specimen comprised peripheral blood mononuclear cells, sampled before any cancer treatment. The CDR3 DNA reads TGTGCCAGCAGCTTAGACCGGGATGGGGGCGGCCATGAGCAGTTCTTC. Its translation is CASSLDRDGGGHEQFF.